Given below is one TCR beta chain in context. These data come from a study of OX40 agonist ivuxolimab in advanced cancers. The method was immunoSEQ multiplex PCR; TCRdb's version includes in-frame clones alone and lacks a portion of them. Of about 59,000 clones listed, around 83% are singletons. Germline V CDR1 and CDR2: MNHEY, SMNVEV (reference sequence). The CDR3 contains 16 residues. With 3 bases removed from V and 1 base from J, the gap between germline ends came to 14 bases. The sample was CD4+ or CD8+ T cells sorted from blood, taken in a trial of the OX40 agonist ivuxolimab. The receptor comes from an adult with an advanced solid tumor such as melanoma, head and neck, liver or kidney cancer. The chain uses TRBV27 and TRBJ2-3; possible D gene TRBD1, 6 bases. The CDR3 spells CASSFGAGEGTDTQYF. The CDR3, as DNA: TGTGCCAGCAGTTTCGGGGCAGGGGAAGGCACAGATACGCAGTATTTT.